The sequence of this TCR beta chain was determined in a study of blood T cell repertoires in COVID-19. With 6 bases clipped from V and 5 bases from J, the junction kept 4 bases outside the gene matches. Germline V gene lookup returns CDR1 MDHEN and CDR2 SYDVKM. The CDR3 runs to 12 residues. Repertoires were generated with immunoSEQ multiplex PCR, while TCRdb's copy carries only in-frame clones and drops some. The sample records approximately 100,000 clones, around 66% being singletons. The TCR sequence derives from a man aged 80 or over with acute or convalescent COVID-19. The chain is built from TRBV28 and TRBJ2-7; 7 bases are shared with TRBD1. The sample consisted of peripheral blood. The CDR3 spells CASRITGDEQYF. Written as DNA, the CDR3 is TGTGCCAGCAGGATAACAGGGGACGAGCAGTACTTC.